Sequencing of this TCR beta chain was carried out in a study of blood T cell repertoires in COVID-19. Study-wide context: The analysed material was cDNA or gDNA that came from T cells, B-cell-depleted T cells, or PBMCs.

This clone was seen a handful of times. Germline CDR1 and CDR2: SGHVS and FNYEAQ. The CDR3 is 14 residues long. With V trimmed by 5 bases and J by 4 bases, 5 bases remained unmatched. In the original analysis: From reference gene primer amplification, estimates of nucleated cell counts were derived. The table came from immunoSEQ multiplex PCR; TCRdb's copy has only in-frame clones and leaves some out. V, J and clone size derive from that table, while D and trimming were established from the DNA sequence. Among about 440,000 clones listed, 88% were seen once. This chain joins TRBV7-6 and TRBJ1-1; 9 nucleotides line up with TRBD1. The source of this sequence is a woman in her forties or fifties with COVID-19, enrolled during active disease. The source material was peripheral blood. CDR3 sequence reads: CASSLTGGGTEAFF. The CDR3 coding sequence is TGTGCCAGCAGCCTTACAGGGGGCGGCACTGAAGCTTTCTTT.